This T cell receptor beta chain was obtained from a study of blood T cell repertoires in COVID-19. Study in general: Sample material is recorded as cDNA or gDNA derived from T cells, B-cell-depleted T cells, or PBMCs.

The table lists this clone with a count of one. Measured with immunoSEQ multiplex PCR; TCRdb has only the in-frame clones, and not every one. The sample records fewer than 200,000 clones, about 80% being singletons. Cohort placement rested on clinical history that participants reported themselves. The V end lost 3 bases, the J end lost 4 bases, and 15 bases lay between the germline ends. The CDR3 consists of 15 residues. Germline-derived CDR1 and CDR2 are LNHDA and SQIVND (reference sequence). The source of this sequence is a woman in her 70s in a cohort exposed to, infected with or recovered from COVID-19 (not recorded which). The chain has TRBV19 and TRBJ1-1, with D possibly matching TRBD1 (6 bases). Source material: PBMCs or T cells enriched from blood (not recorded which). Written as DNA, the CDR3 is TGTGCCAGTAGTATCCGGGACCGAGGGGGCACTGAAGCTTTCTTT. This sequence encodes CASSIRDRGGTEAFF. Drawing the rest from reference TRBV19 and TRBJ1-1, the complete variable domain is DGGITQSPKYLFRKEGQNVTLSCEQNLNHDAMYWYRQDPGQGLRLIYYSQIVNDFQKGDIAEGYSVSREKKESFPLTVTSAQKNPTAFYLCASSIRDRGGTEAFFGQGTRLTVV.